The clone carrying this T cell receptor beta chain was detected a few times. Its antigen remains unidentified. The CDR3 is made up of 14 amino acids. Germline CDR1 MGHRA, CDR2 YSYEKL. Trimming took 0 bases from V and 2 from J, leaving 6 bases between them. The data were taken from a study of beta chain features in type 1 diabetes. All of the isolated RNA was reverse transcribed, so expressed TCRB transcripts were sequenced. Data came from immunoSEQ multiplex PCR; TCRdb stores just in-frame clones and leaves some out. The data contain around 250,000 clones, around 26% of them seen just once; the ten biggest clones take up approximately 4%. General observations from the study: The study left unresolved whether HLA type influences TCRB rearrangement. Reduced insertions and increased deletions marked VDJ junctions in type 1 diabetes patients.

This receptor was taken from a man under 40 in good health. What was sequenced was central memory CD4+ T cells from blood. The chain carries TRBV4-1 and TRBJ2-3; D is undetermined. CDR3 nucleotide sequence: TGCGCCAGCAGCCAAGATGCCCACACAGATACGCAGTATTTT. Protein: CASSQDAHTDTQYF.